A selection of T cell receptor beta chains follows, all from one sample in a study of T cell responses to AZD1222 COVID-19 vaccine. Assay used: immunoSEQ multiplex PCR; TCRdb lists only in-frame clones, some missing. This sample yields fewer than 150,000 clones, of which over 75% are seen a single time; 3.4% belongs to the top ten. Specimen: peripheral blood, collected on day 0 of AZD1222 vaccination. The receptors were sampled from an adult in good health. The CDR3 runs from the conserved cysteine through the conserved F or W.

cdr3_length: 18
v_call: TRBV4-1
cdr3_aa: CASSQGGPLGRYLYEQYF

cdr3_length: 11
v_call: TRBV7-8
cdr3_aa: CASSPAYEQYF

cdr3_length: 16
v_call: TRBV15
cdr3_aa: CATSRDRGVSGNTIYF

cdr3_length: 12
v_call: TRBV5-1
cdr3_aa: CASSLENYGYTF

cdr3_length: 13
v_call: TRBV5-1
cdr3_aa: CASSLGPNQPQHF

cdr3_length: 14
v_call: TRBV30
cdr3_aa: CAWSANGTPGKQYF

cdr3_length: 15
v_call: TRBV7-6
cdr3_aa: CASSLGQGSTGELFF

cdr3_length: 15
v_call: TRBV29-1
cdr3_aa: CSADTFTGGSYGYTF

cdr3_length: 16
v_call: TRBV4-1
cdr3_aa: CASSLRGGGSYNEQFF

cdr3_length: 14
v_call: TRBV5-8
cdr3_aa: CASSQMGTTDTQYF

cdr3_length: 13
v_call: TRBV5-1
cdr3_aa: CASSLGPEYGYTF

cdr3_length: 16
v_call: TRBV21-1
cdr3_aa: CASSKGRGRGTGELFF

cdr3_length: 15
v_call: TRBV5-4
cdr3_aa: CASSLPSGGTYGYTF

cdr3_length: 15
v_call: TRBV4-3
cdr3_aa: CASSQGTGVLETQYF

cdr3_length: 16
v_call: TRBV6-2/TRBV6-3
cdr3_aa: CASSYAHGQGARPQHF

cdr3_length: 15
v_call: TRBV18
cdr3_aa: CASSPAGQRHTEAFF

cdr3_length: 16
v_call: TRBV6-5
cdr3_aa: CASSYGATGSGNTIYF

cdr3_length: 13
v_call: TRBV6-1
cdr3_aa: CASSEAAGTAQYF

cdr3_length: 13
v_call: TRBV6-5
cdr3_aa: CASSYPGHLEAFF

cdr3_length: 13
v_call: TRBV11-1
cdr3_aa: CASSSGRSYGYTF

cdr3_length: 15
v_call: TRBV6-5
cdr3_aa: CASRGQPSSGNTIYF

cdr3_length: 13
v_call: TRBV6-5
cdr3_aa: CASRDRVFHEQYF

cdr3_length: 15
v_call: TRBV5-1
cdr3_aa: CASSQGGGENTEAFF

cdr3_length: 11
v_call: TRBV12-3/TRBV12-4
cdr3_aa: CASSLTDTQYF

cdr3_length: 16
v_call: TRBV4-1
cdr3_aa: CASSQDRGATNEKLFF

cdr3_length: 18
v_call: TRBV6-4
cdr3_aa: CASKWAGISTGSNQPQHF

cdr3_length: 15
v_call: TRBV7-3
cdr3_aa: CASSPGTGADYGYTF

cdr3_length: 16
v_call: TRBV7-9
cdr3_aa: CASTGWGPPLADTQYF

cdr3_length: 14
v_call: TRBV10-3
cdr3_aa: CAIPGGSSGNTIYF

cdr3_length: 14
v_call: TRBV30
cdr3_aa: CAWSVRGAPDTQYF

cdr3_length: 16
v_call: TRBV7-2
cdr3_aa: CASSQRGAGASTEAFF

cdr3_length: 15
v_call: TRBV5-6
cdr3_aa: CASSIRGAPFNEQYF

cdr3_length: 20
v_call: TRBV4-1
cdr3_aa: CASSQEPPGTSGQLLDTQYF

cdr3_length: 14
v_call: TRBV3-1/TRBV3-2
cdr3_aa: CASSQRGTTDTQYF

cdr3_length: 15
v_call: TRBV14
cdr3_aa: CASSQEVSLNTEAFF

cdr3_length: 15
v_call: TRBV24-1
cdr3_aa: CATSGETEPAETQYF

cdr3_length: 15
v_call: TRBV24-1
cdr3_aa: CATSDFGREQETQYF

cdr3_length: 17
v_call: TRBV27
cdr3_aa: CASSAAPGGRGSYEQYF

cdr3_length: 16
v_call: TRBV2
cdr3_aa: CASRRRGQDYNSPLHF

cdr3_length: 13
v_call: TRBV30
cdr3_aa: CAWRSGRSDEQFF

cdr3_length: 15
v_call: TRBV6-5
cdr3_aa: CASSREGFSNSPLHF

cdr3_length: 15
v_call: TRBV4-1
cdr3_aa: CASSQQGAGNTEAFF

cdr3_length: 15
v_call: TRBV29-1
cdr3_aa: CSVGPSGGPTDTQYF

cdr3_length: 14
v_call: TRBV6-5
cdr3_aa: CASNWLGSNQPQHF

cdr3_length: 15
v_call: TRBV4-1
cdr3_aa: CASSLEGNSYNEQFF

cdr3_length: 13
v_call: TRBV6-5
cdr3_aa: CATTRSHTDTQYF

cdr3_length: 17
v_call: TRBV4-2
cdr3_aa: CASSQDGSGDPSYEQYF

cdr3_length: 15
v_call: TRBV13
cdr3_aa: CASSSYSELSYEQYF

cdr3_length: 15
v_call: TRBV7-3
cdr3_aa: CASSPRGAGVGEQYF

cdr3_length: 21
v_call: TRBV7-7
cdr3_aa: CASSSSVSHREACSYNSPLHF

cdr3_length: 13
v_call: TRBV18
cdr3_aa: CASSPPVNTEAFF

cdr3_length: 13
v_call: TRBV5-6
cdr3_aa: CASSSTSTDIAFF

cdr3_length: 16
v_call: TRBV7-9
cdr3_aa: CASRPRTSGVQETQYF

cdr3_length: 14
v_call: TRBV9
cdr3_aa: CASSGYGDTGELFF

cdr3_length: 14
v_call: TRBV14
cdr3_aa: CASKLTGFNGELFF

cdr3_length: 14
v_call: TRBV5-1
cdr3_aa: CASSIYQVNTEAFF

cdr3_length: 15
v_call: TRBV3-1/TRBV3-2
cdr3_aa: CASSQVGLATYEQYF